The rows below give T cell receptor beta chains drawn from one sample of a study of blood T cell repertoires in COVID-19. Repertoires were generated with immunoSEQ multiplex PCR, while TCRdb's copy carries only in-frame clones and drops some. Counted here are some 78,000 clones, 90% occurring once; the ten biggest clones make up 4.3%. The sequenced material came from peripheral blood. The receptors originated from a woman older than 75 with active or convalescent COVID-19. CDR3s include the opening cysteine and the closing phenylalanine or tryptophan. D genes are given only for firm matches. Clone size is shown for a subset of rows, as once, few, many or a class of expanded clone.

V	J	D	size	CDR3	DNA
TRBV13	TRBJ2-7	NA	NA	CATPNPRGGYEQYF	TGTGCCACCCCGAACCCTCGAGGAGGGTACGAGCAGTACTTC
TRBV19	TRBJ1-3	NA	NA	CASSKRERVSGNTIYF	TGTGCCAGTAGTAAACGGGAGAGAGTCTCTGGAAACACCATATATTTT
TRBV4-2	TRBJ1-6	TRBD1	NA	CASSQGQDNSPLHF	TGTGCCAGCAGCCAGGGACAGGACAATTCACCCCTCCACTTT
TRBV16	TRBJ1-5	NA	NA	CASSQWGGNQPQHF	TGTGCCAGCAGCCAATGGGGGGGCAATCAGCCCCAGCATTTT
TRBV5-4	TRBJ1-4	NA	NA	CASSYDGLNNEKLFF	TGTGCCAGCAGTTACGACGGACTTAATAATGAAAAACTGTTTTTT
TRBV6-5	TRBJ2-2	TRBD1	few	CARGAGQVNTGELFF	TGTGCCAGAGGGGCGGGACAGGTAAACACCGGGGAGCTGTTTTTT
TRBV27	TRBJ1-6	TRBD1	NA	CASSPGTGYSPLHF	TGTGCCAGCAGCCCCGGGACAGGTTATTCACCCCTCCACTTT
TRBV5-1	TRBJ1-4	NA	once	CASSRGGYEKLFF	TGCGCCAGCAGTCGAGGAGGATATGAAAAACTGTTTTTT
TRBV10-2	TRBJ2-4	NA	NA	CASSPWRGPKNIQYF	TGCGCCAGCAGTCCTTGGCGGGGCCCCAAAAACATTCAGTACTTC
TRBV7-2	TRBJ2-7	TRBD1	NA	CASSFTRGLGYEQYF	TGTGCCAGCAGCTTCACCAGGGGGCTCGGCTACGAGCAGTACTTC
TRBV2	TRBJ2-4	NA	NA	CASSEGPRNIQYF	TGTGCCAGCAGTGAAGGCCCCCGGAACATTCAGTACTTC
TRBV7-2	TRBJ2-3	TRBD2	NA	CASSLRKGGLRTDTQYF	TGTGCCAGCAGCCTCCGCAAGGGAGGGCTTCGTACAGATACGCAGTATTTT
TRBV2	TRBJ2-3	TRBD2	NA	CASRPLPGRAPDTQYF	TGTGCCAGCAGGCCACTTCCCGGGAGGGCCCCAGATACGCAGTATTTT
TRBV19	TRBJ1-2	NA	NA	CASSNSLAANYGYTF	TGTGCCAGTAGTAATTCGCTGGCAGCTAACTATGGCTACACCTTC
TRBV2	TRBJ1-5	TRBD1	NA	CASSESTGRQPQHF	TGTGCCAGCAGTGAGTCGACAGGGAGACAGCCCCAGCATTTT
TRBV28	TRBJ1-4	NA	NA	CASSSEPPGTNEKLFF	TGTGCCAGCAGTTCTGAGCCCCCGGGGACTAATGAAAAACTGTTTTTT
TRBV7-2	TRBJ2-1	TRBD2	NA	CASSTSGSRLYNEQFF	TGTGCCAGCAGCACTAGCGGGAGTCGGCTGTACAATGAGCAGTTCTTC
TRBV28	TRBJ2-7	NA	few	CASSLGRGRTYEQYF	TGTGCCAGCAGTTTAGGGAGGGGGAGAACGTACGAGCAGTACTTC
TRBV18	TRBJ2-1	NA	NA	CASSPLARIEYNEQFF	TGTGCCAGCTCACCACTTGCCCGAATAGAGTACAATGAGCAGTTCTTC
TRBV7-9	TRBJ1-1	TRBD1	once	CASSLFQGDTEAFF	TGTGCCAGCAGCTTATTTCAGGGGGACACTGAAGCTTTCTTT
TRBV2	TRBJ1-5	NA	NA	CASSYDRTNQPQHF	TGTGCCAGCAGTTACGACAGAACCAATCAGCCCCAGCATTTT
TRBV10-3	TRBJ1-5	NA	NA	CAISADSPQNQPQHF	TGTGCCATCAGTGCGGACTCACCCCAAAATCAGCCCCAGCATTTT
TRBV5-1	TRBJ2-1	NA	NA	CASSFGGVGVGEQFF	TGCGCCAGCAGCTTCGGCGGCGTAGGGGTGGGTGAGCAGTTCTTC
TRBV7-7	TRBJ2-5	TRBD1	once	CASSSGQGTQETQYF	TGTGCCAGCAGCTCCGGACAGGGCACCCAAGAGACCCAGTACTTC
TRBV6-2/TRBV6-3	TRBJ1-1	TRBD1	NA	CASSRTGGRGTEAFF	TGTGCCAGCAGCCGGACAGGGGGCAGAGGCACTGAAGCTTTCTTT
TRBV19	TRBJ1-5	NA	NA	CASLENRALRNQPQHF	TGTGCCAGTTTAGAGAACAGGGCCTTGCGAAACCAGCCCCAGCATTTT
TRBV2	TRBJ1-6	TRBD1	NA	CASRVDTGGNSPLHF	TGTGCCAGCAGAGTCGACACAGGGGGTAATTCACCCCTCCACTTT
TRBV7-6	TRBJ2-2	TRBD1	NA	CASSSNYRGGELFF	TGTGCCAGCAGCTCCAACTACAGGGGCGGGGAGCTGTTTTTT
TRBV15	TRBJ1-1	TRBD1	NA	CATSVTGFTEAFF	TGTGCCACCAGCGTGACAGGGTTCACTGAAGCTTTCTTT
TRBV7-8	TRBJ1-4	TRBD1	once	CASSRDRGEEKLFF	TGTGCCAGCAGCCGGGACAGGGGTGAAGAAAAACTGTTTTTT
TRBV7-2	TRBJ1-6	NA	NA	CASSSSQSYNSPLHF	TGTGCCAGCAGCTCTTCACAATCCTATAATTCACCCCTCCACTTT
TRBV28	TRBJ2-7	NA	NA	CASSLRREEQYF	TGTGCCAGCAGTTTGCGCCGCGAGGAGCAGTACTTC
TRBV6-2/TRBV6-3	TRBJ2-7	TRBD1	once	CASSHIRDSSYEQYF	TGTGCCAGCAGTCATATCCGGGACAGCTCCTACGAGCAGTACTTC
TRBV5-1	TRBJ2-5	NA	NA	CASSLAMTGHQETQYF	TGCGCCAGCAGCTTGGCGATGACAGGCCACCAAGAGACCCAGTACTTC
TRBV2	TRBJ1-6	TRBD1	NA	CASTNDRANSPLHF	TGTGCCAGCACTAACGACAGGGCTAATTCACCCCTCCACTTT
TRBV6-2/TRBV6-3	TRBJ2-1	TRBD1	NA	CASSYSIRDRAYNEQFF	TGTGCCAGCAGTTACTCGATACGGGACAGGGCCTACAATGAGCAGTTCTTC
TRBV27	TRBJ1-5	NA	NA	CASSPVGGGQPQHF	TGTGCCAGCAGCCCCGTGGGGGGGGGTCAGCCCCAGCATTTT
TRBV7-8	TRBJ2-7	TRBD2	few	CASSVDRLGGLDEQYF	TGTGCCAGCAGCGTTGACAGACTGGGAGGGTTGGACGAGCAGTACTTC
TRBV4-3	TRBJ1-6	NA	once	CASSDGGSYNSPLHF	TGCGCCAGCAGCGACGGAGGCTCCTATAATTCACCCCTCCACTTT
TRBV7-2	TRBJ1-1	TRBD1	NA	CASSSDRIMNTEAFF	TGTGCCAGCAGCTCGGACAGGATTATGAACACTGAAGCTTTCTTT
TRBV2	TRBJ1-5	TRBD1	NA	CASSKETGGDQPQHF	TGTGCCAGCAGTAAGGAGACAGGGGGCGATCAGCCCCAGCATTTT
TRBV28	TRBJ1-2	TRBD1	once	CASSLLGQEHGYTF	TGTGCCAGCAGTTTGTTGGGACAGGAGCATGGCTACACCTTC
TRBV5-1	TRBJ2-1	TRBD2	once	CASSSNLAGELDEQFF	TGCGCCAGCAGCTCGAATCTAGCGGGAGAGTTGGATGAGCAGTTCTTC
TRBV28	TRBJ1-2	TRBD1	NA	CASSPTTGRDGYTF	TGTGCCAGCAGTCCTACGACAGGGAGAGATGGCTACACCTTC
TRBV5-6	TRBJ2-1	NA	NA	CASSLYRGVGYNEQFF	TGTGCCAGCAGCTTGTATCGGGGAGTGGGGTACAATGAGCAGTTCTTC
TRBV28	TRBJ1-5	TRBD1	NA	CASSSRTGGVLGQPQHF	TGTGCCAGCAGTTCGCGGACAGGGGGCGTCTTGGGCCAGCCCCAGCATTTT
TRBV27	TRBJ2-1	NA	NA	CASSFLSSPQVSYNEQFF	TGTGCCAGCAGTTTCCTGAGTTCCCCCCAGGTGTCCTACAATGAGCAGTTCTTC
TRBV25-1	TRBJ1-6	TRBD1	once	CASRGQGANSPLHF	TGTGCCAGCAGGGGACAGGGGGCGAATTCACCCCTCCACTTT
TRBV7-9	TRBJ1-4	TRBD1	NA	CASIRTGAGEKLFF	TGTGCCAGCATCAGAACAGGGGCGGGCGAAAAACTGTTTTTT
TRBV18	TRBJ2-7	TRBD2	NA	CASSPTSGDTYEQYF	TGTGCCAGCTCACCCACTAGCGGGGATACCTACGAGCAGTACTTC